This T cell receptor beta chain was captured in a study of T cell clonality in common variable immunodeficiency (dated by TCRdb to between 2014 and 2017). Overall study results and their limits: Although equal DNA input was used, an average of about 87,000 unique sequences per sample was obtained for controls, compared with about 30,000 for CVID samples. According to the authors, finding the cause of the higher clonality in CVID would require sequencing the repertoires of T cell subpopulations. TCRbeta clonality was higher in CVID subjects than in healthy controls (t-test p = 0.018), and the increase was most characteristic of about a third of subjects. Correlations between repertoire features and clinical complications were limited by patient heterogeneity within the CVID cohort. Fewer TCRbeta clones were shared among CVID subjects than among healthy controls (p < 0.0001). Fewer deletions and N-nucleotide insertions were reportedly observed in CVID TCRbeta sequences, and highly modified clones with 13 or more V deletions were reportedly absent from CVID TCRbeta sequences.

For sequencing input, CVID and control samples contributed equivalent amounts of genomic DNA. For every sample, a 60 bp segment covering the rearranged TCRbeta CDR3 region was amplified and then sequenced. The immunoSEQ assay, a bias-corrected multiplex PCR combined with high-throughput sequencing, was used for TCRbeta amplification. As for how the authors treated the data: Every unique nucleotide sequence counted as a clone and was annotated with V, D and J genes, copy number and frequency. Sequences were labeled productive if in frame, and non-productive if out of frame or containing stop codons. As previously described, clonality was calculated on the basis of Shannon's entropy. The predicted amino acid sequences of productive clones were used to derive mean CDR3 Kyte-Doolittle hydropathy. The R hclust function was used to hierarchically cluster scaled V gene usage with Manhattan distance and complete linkage. To assess clone sharing by CDR3 amino acid sequence, 12 repertoires per group were resampled over 100 rounds. The repertoires were searched for about 70 published EBV-specific and roughly 230 published CMV-specific TCRbeta sequences. Two CVID samples yielding fewer than 10,000 sequences were excluded from analysis, leaving some 40 CVID repertoires. TCRdb's version of the immuneACCESS table is confined to in-frame rearrangements and falls short of the full clone set. An unresolved V gene accounts for under half of the shortfall where checked; the remainder is of unknown origin. V and J calls plus clone size are reproduced from that table; the DNA served to infer D and trimming. The sample features 25,000 to 30,000 clones, and none is a singleton. Around 3.3% of the sample is held by the ten biggest clonotypes.

Diagnosis of CVID followed standard criteria, namely serum IgG, IgA and/or IgM below the normal range together with specific antibody deficiency. There were around 44 subjects in the CVID group (around 29 male and about 15 female), ranging in age from about 8 to 65 years, with a mean age of roughly 39. Most CVID patients and most healthy controls were of Caucasian heritage. All CVID subjects had received replacement immunoglobulin therapy for at least one year at the time of study participation. At the time of blood collection, no CVID subject was ill or was being treated with immunomodulatory or immunosuppressive medication. Heparinized peripheral whole blood samples of about 5 to 9 ml were obtained from each donor. TCRbeta CDR3 repertoires were sequenced from genomic DNA of adults with common variable immune deficiency (CVID) and healthy adult controls. Diluted blood was density-centrifuged over Hypaque 1077 or Ficoll-Paque to isolate peripheral blood mononuclear cells. Genomic DNA was obtained from unsorted mononuclear cells through either Qiagen column purification or a centrifugation-based method.

From its cysteine to its phenylalanine, the CDR3 spans 15 amino acids. Sequencing covers 36 bases of the CDR3, shown here with the frame starting at base 1. Cut back by 5 bases and 8 bases, the V and J ends lie 19 bases apart. According to the germline V gene, CDR1 reads MNHEY and CDR2 reads SVGEGT. This clone was counted many times. Its antigen is still unknown. Read data end 3 residues before the CDR3 end; the end is taken from the germline J gene. The chain uses TRBV6-2 or TRBV6-3 and TRBJ2-1; the D gene is possibly TRBD2, with 7 bases matching. Material: peripheral blood mononuclear cells. This clonotype originated in a human donor with common variable immunodeficiency. The DNA read from the CDR3 is TGTGCCAGCAGTCGACGTGGCGGGGGCGGCGATGAG. It is translated as CASSRRGGGGDE. The entire CDR3 sequence reads CASSRRGGGGDEQFF.